These 12 T cell receptor beta chains came from one sample sequenced in a study of chemoradiotherapy in HPV16-positive cancers. The method was immunoSEQ multiplex PCR; TCRdb's version includes in-frame clones alone and lacks a portion of them. The table lists 12,000 or so clones, approximately 87% of them singletons. Sequencing was performed on blood, taken from a patient who underwent chemoradiotherapy. The receptors come from a human donor with HPV-associated anogenital cancer.

The rearrangement joins TRBV11-2 to TRBJ2-1, with a weak D call TRBD2 (7 bases). The CDR3 is 13 residues long. V shed 10 bases and J shed 8 bases, with 18 bases lying between them. Per germline, CDR1 SGHAT and CDR2 FQNNGV. In DNA form, the CDR3 reads TGTGCCACCGCCCGGGGGGCCAAGGATGAGCAGTTCTTC. Protein sequence: CATARGAKDEQFF.

This clone was observed a handful of times. At the DNA level, this CDR3 is encoded by other sequences in the same sample as well. The chain couples TRBV7-3 to TRBJ2-5, with a possible D match to TRBD2 (7 bases). The V end was cut by 5 bases, the J end by 2 bases, with 15 bases between. The CDR3 loop spans 15 amino acids. Germline V lookup: CDR1 SGHTA, CDR2 FQGTGA. DNA of the CDR3: TGTGCCAGCAGCCTTGGAGGGGGGGCTCAAGAGACCCAGTACTTC. Protein: CASSLGGGAQETQYF.

V gene TRBV30 combines with J gene TRBJ1-2, with 8 bases aligning to TRBD1. V dropped 2 bases and J dropped 8; count of bases not matched to a gene: 7. Germline loops: CDR1 GTSNPN, CDR2 SVGIG (reference sequence). This CDR3 region has 13 residues. The chain's CDR3 is CAWSRDRRWGYTF. DNA for the CDR3: TGTGCCTGGAGTCGGGACAGGCGGTGGGGCTACACCTTC. Full variable domain (remainder filled in from reference TRBV30 and TRBJ1-2): SQTIHQWPATLVQPVGSPLSLECTVEGTSNPNLYWYRQAAGRGLQLLFYSVGIGQISSEVPQNLSASRPQDRQFILSSKKLLLSDSGFYLCAWSRDRRWGYTFGSGTRLTVV.

V usage is TRBV27 and J usage is TRBJ2-2; D is possibly TRBD1 (6 bases). CDR3 length: 16 residues. Germline V lookup: CDR1 MNHEY, CDR2 SMNVEV (reference sequence). V was clipped by 6 bases and J by 4 bases, with 18 bases between them. The CDR3: CASRPVTGYSTGELFF. In nucleotides, the CDR3 is TGTGCCAGCAGACCCGTCACAGGGTACAGCACCGGGGAGCTGTTTTTT.

The DNA of the CDR3 is TGTGCCAGCAGACGACAGGTCTATGGCTACACCTTC. Translated, it gives CASRRQVYGYTF. V is TRBV28 and J is TRBJ1-2; weak D call: TRBD1 (6 bases). V was trimmed by 6 bases and J by 4 bases, leaving 9 bases between them. The CDR3 consists of 12 residues. In germline, CDR1 is MDHEN, CDR2 SYDVKM.

The chain joins TRBV19 to TRBJ1-1; possibly TRBD1 for D (6 bases). Per the germline V gene, CDR1 is LNHDA and CDR2 is SQIVND (reference sequence). The CDR3 consists of 13 residues. The V gene lost 5 bases and the J gene lost 6 bases, with 13 bases spanning the gap. The CDR3 DNA is TGTGCCAGTAGTCTCGTCAGGGGAGCTGAAGCTTTCTTT. Amino acid sequence: CASSLVRGAEAFF. The full variable domain, completed using reference TRBV19 and TRBJ1-1, is DGGITQSPKYLFRKEGQNVTLSCEQNLNHDAMYWYRQDPGQGLRLIYYSQIVNDFQKGDIAEGYSVSREKKESFPLTVTSAQKNPTAFYLCASSLVRGAEAFFGQGTRLTVV.

The chain employs TRBV6-6 and TRBJ2-3, with 8 bases lining up with TRBD2. Germline-derived CDR1 and CDR2 are MNHNY and SVGAGI (reference sequence). J lost 6 bases, V lost 4 bases, and 6 bases had no gene match. CDR3 length: 14 amino acids. CDR3 nucleotides: TGTGCCAGCAGTTTCGGGGGGGCGTCGGATACGCAGTATTTT. It yields the protein CASSFGGASDTQYF.

The chain has TRBV5-1 and TRBJ2-3; either TRBD1 or TRBD2 may fit D (6 bases each). V was cut by 5 bases and J by 1 base, with 11 bases left in between. The CDR3 runs to 14 residues. The germline CDR1 and CDR2 sequences are SGHRS and YFSETQ. The CDR3 nucleotides read TGCGCCAGCAGGGGGGGCGGCGGCACAGATACGCAGTATTTT. Its translation is CASRGGGGTDTQYF.

V usage is TRBV1 and J usage is TRBJ1-5; the D segment call TRBD1 is taken from the table without a DNA check. TRBV1 is a listed pseudogene. CDR3 length: 19 residues. CDR3 nucleotides: TGCACCAGCAGCCAAGGATCTCCGGACAGGCAGTCCCCAAACCAGCCCCAGCATTTT. Protein: CTSSQGSPDRQSPNQPQHF.

This clone was observed a single time. The chain has TRBV9 and TRBJ1-1; D ambiguous. The germline gives CDR1 SGDLS, CDR2 YYNGEE. Trimming took off 6 bases at V and 6 bases at J, with 21 bases between the two ends. The CDR3 runs to 15 residues. CDR3 loop: CASTPGPGGIAEAFF. The CDR3 nucleotides are TGTGCCAGCACCCCTGGACCAGGCGGAATTGCTGAAGCTTTCTTT.

J is TRBJ2-3 and V is TRBV19; D is tentatively TRBD1 or TRBD2 (5 bases each). Germline CDR1 and CDR2: LNHDA and SQIVND (reference sequence). Deletions cut 4 bases from V and 0 bases from J, with 11 bases between. CDR3 length equals 15 residues. The DNA of the CDR3 is TGTGCCAGTAGTAGGGACCGCGGCAGCACAGATACGCAGTATTTT. The encoded protein is CASSRDRGSTDTQYF.

The chain has TRBV10-2 and TRBJ2-7; 8 bases are a match to TRBD2. With V trimmed by 11 bases and J by 4 bases, 7 bases remained unmatched. The CDR3 has 12 residues. Germline values: CDR1 WSHSY, CDR2 SAAADI. CDR3 residues: CAVSPGGYEQYF. CDR3 coding DNA: TGCGCCGTAAGCCCGGGAGGGTACGAGCAGTACTTC.